This is a list of T cell receptor beta chains from one sample in a study of Ad26.COV2.S vaccination and SARS-CoV-2 variants. Some clones are missing from TCRdb's copy, which holds only in-frame ones; the method was immunoSEQ multiplex PCR. The sample has some 420,000 clones, around 87% seen once. Sample: peripheral blood, taken in a trial of Ad26.COV2.S vaccine versus placebo. These receptors all come from a person aged 18 to 59 who received the Ad26.COV2.S COVID-19 vaccine or a placebo. CDR3s include the opening cysteine and the closing phenylalanine or tryptophan. The D gene is left open where the match is weak. Clone size is shown for a subset of rows, as once, few, many or a class of expanded clone.

D: TRBD1; J: TRBJ1-3; V: TRBV27; size: NA; CDR3: CARPSGQGEYTIYF; DNA: TGTGCCAGGCCCTCCGGACAGGGGGAATACACCATATATTTT
D: NA; J: TRBJ2-1; V: TRBV30; size: NA; CDR3: CAGWDPDWKEQFF; DNA: TGTGCCGGTTGGGACCCTGATTGGAAAGAGCAGTTCTTC
D: NA; J: TRBJ2-1; V: TRBV29-1; size: NA; CDR3: CSGGVGHNEQFF; DNA: TGCAGCGGGGGGGTCGGCCACAATGAGCAGTTCTTC
D: NA; J: TRBJ1-2; V: TRBV28; size: NA; CDR3: CASSSPAGNYGYTF; DNA: TGTGCCAGCAGCTCACCCGCAGGGAACTATGGCTACACCTTC
D: NA; J: TRBJ1-5; V: TRBV15; size: NA; CDR3: CATSRDGAGGNQPQHF; DNA: TGTGCCACCAGCAGAGATGGGGCGGGGGGCAATCAGCCCCAGCATTTT
D: NA; J: TRBJ1-2; V: TRBV10-3; size: NA; CDR3: CAISEAENYGYTF; DNA: TGTGCCATCAGTGAAGCAGAAAACTATGGCTACACCTTC
D: NA; J: TRBJ2-2; V: TRBV28; size: NA; CDR3: CASRQMRPNTGELFF; DNA: TGTGCCAGCAGACAGATGCGGCCCAACACCGGGGAGCTGTTTTTT
D: NA; J: TRBJ2-3; V: TRBV27; size: NA; CDR3: CASSPSTDTQYF; DNA: TGTGCCAGCAGTCCAAGCACAGATACGCAGTATTTT
D: NA; J: TRBJ2-2; V: TRBV6-5; size: NA; CDR3: CASSPIKGGELFF; DNA: TGTGCCAGCAGCCCGATAAAGGGTGGGGAGCTGTTTTTT
D: NA; J: TRBJ2-7; V: TRBV19; size: NA; CDR3: CASSYRPNEQYF; DNA: TGTGCCAGTAGTTACAGGCCCAACGAGCAGTACTTC
D: NA; J: TRBJ2-1; V: TRBV6-5; size: NA; CDR3: CASRDSNEQFF; DNA: TGTGCCAGCAGGGACTCCAATGAGCAGTTCTTC
D: NA; J: TRBJ1-2; V: TRBV9; size: NA; CDR3: CASSASYGYTF; DNA: TGTGCCAGCAGCGCCTCCTATGGCTACACCTTC
D: NA; J: TRBJ1-6; V: TRBV7-3; size: NA; CDR3: CASSLSAGKNNSPLHF; DNA: TGTGCCAGCAGCTTATCGGCCGGGAAAAATAATTCACCCCTCCACTTT
D: NA; J: TRBJ1-1; V: TRBV7-2; size: NA; CDR3: CASSLSGLGGTEAFF; DNA: TGTGCCAGCAGCTTATCGGGCCTGGGAGGCACTGAAGCTTTCTTT
D: NA; J: TRBJ2-7; V: TRBV11-2; size: NA; CDR3: CASSSRAYEQYF; DNA: TGTGCCAGCAGCTCACGAGCCTACGAGCAGTACTTC
D: NA; J: TRBJ1-1; V: TRBV20-1; size: NA; CDR3: CSAGGTEAFF; DNA: TGCAGTGCCGGCGGGACTGAAGCTTTCTTT
D: NA; J: TRBJ1-1; V: TRBV4-3; size: NA; CDR3: CASSQEAGQLRTKAFF; DNA: TGCGCCAGCAGCCAAGAGGCCGGACAACTGCGTACTAAGGCTTTCTTT
D: NA; J: TRBJ1-2; V: TRBV7-2; size: few; CDR3: CASSLGSQYYGYTF; DNA: TGTGCCAGCAGCCTCGGGAGCCAGTACTATGGCTACACCTTC
D: TRBD2; J: TRBJ2-2; V: TRBV5-8; size: once; CDR3: CASSLALAGANTGELFF; DNA: TGTGCCAGCAGCTTGGCACTAGCGGGCGCTAACACCGGGGAGCTGTTTTTT
D: NA; J: TRBJ1-3; V: TRBV19; size: NA; CDR3: CASSIGLAGNTIYF; DNA: TGTGCCAGTAGTATTGGGCTGGCTGGAAACACCATATATTTT
D: NA; J: TRBJ1-2; V: TRBV28; size: NA; CDR3: CASRRDGRNYGYTF; DNA: TGTGCCAGCAGGCGGGACGGACGAAACTATGGCTACACCTTC
D: NA; J: TRBJ1-2; V: TRBV28; size: NA; CDR3: CAIDYGVGGRYGYTF; DNA: TGTGCCATCGACTATGGGGTCGGGGGGAGGTATGGCTACACCTTC